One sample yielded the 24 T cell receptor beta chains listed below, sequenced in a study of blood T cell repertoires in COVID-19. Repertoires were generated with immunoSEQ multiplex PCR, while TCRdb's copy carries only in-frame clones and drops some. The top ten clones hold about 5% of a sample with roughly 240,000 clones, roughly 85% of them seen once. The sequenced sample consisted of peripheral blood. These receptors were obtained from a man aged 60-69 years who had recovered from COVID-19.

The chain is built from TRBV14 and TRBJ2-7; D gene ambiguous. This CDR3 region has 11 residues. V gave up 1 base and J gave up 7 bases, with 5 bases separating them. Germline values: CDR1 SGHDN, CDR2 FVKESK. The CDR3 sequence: CASSQVREQYF. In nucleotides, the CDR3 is TGTGCCAGCAGCCAAGTGCGTGAGCAGTACTTC. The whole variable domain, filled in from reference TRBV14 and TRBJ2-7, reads EAGVTQFPSHSVIEKGQTVTLRCDPISGHDNLYWYRRVMGKEIKFLLHFVKESKQDESGMPNNRFLAERTGGTYSTLKVQPAELEDSGVYFCASSQVREQYFGPGTRLTVT.

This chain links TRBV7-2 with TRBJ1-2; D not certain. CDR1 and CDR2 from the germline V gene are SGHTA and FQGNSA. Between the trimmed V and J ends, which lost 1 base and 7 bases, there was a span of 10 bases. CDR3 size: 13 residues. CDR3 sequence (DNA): TGTGCCAGCAGCTTAGTCCGGGTTTCTGGCTACACCTTC. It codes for CASSLVRVSGYTF.

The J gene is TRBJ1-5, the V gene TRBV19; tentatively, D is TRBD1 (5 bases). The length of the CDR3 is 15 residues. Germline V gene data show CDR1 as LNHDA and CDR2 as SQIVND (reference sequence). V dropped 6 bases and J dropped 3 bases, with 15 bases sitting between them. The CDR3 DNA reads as TGTGCCAGTAGGAGACAGTCTGGAGCCAATCAGCCCCAGCATTTT. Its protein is CASRRQSGANQPQHF.

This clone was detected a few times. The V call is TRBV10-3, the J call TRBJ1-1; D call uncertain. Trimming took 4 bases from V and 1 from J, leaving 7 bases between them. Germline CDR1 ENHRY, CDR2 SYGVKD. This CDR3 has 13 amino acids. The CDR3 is CAISVAGNTEAFF. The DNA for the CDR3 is TGTGCCATCAGTGTCGCAGGGAACACTGAAGCTTTCTTT.

The CDR3 loop reads CASSQGTSGWGETQYF. The CDR3 nucleotides read TGCGCCAGCAGCCAAGGGACTAGCGGATGGGGAGAGACCCAGTACTTC. The rearrangement uses TRBV4-1 and TRBJ2-5; 10 bases map to TRBD2. Germline V gene lookup returns CDR1 MGHRA and CDR2 YSYEKL. V was clipped by 1 base and J by 4 bases; unmatched bases: 6. The CDR3 covers 16 residues.

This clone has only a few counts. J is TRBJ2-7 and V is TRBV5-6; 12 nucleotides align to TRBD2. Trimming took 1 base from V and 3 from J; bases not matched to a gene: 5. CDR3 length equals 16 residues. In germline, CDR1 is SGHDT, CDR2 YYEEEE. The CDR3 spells CASSLRATSGGYEQYF. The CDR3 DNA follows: TGTGCCAGCAGCTTGAGGGCGACTAGCGGGGGCTACGAGCAGTACTTC.

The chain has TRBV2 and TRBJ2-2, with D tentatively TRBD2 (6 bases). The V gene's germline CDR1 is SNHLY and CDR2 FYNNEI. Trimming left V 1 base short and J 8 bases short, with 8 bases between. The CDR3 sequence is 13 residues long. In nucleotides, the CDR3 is TGTGCCAGCAGTGAAGGGGGGGTGGGGGAGCTGTTTTTT. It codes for CASSEGGVGELFF.

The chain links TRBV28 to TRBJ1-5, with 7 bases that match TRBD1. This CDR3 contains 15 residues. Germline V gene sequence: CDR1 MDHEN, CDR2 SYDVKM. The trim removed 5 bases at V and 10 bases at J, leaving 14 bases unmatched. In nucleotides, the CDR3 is TGTGCCAGCAGTACGCCCCGGACAGGCCGGGGTCCCCAGCATTTT. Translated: CASSTPRTGRGPQHF.

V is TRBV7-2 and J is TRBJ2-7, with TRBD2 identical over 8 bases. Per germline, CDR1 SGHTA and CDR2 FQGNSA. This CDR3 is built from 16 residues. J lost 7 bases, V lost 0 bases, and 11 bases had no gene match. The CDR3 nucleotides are TGTGCCAGCAGCTTAGCCCAAGCGGGGGCCCTGGGGGAGCAGTACTTC. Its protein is CASSLAQAGALGEQYF. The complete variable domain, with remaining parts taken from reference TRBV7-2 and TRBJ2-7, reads GAGVSQSPSNKVTEKGKDVELRCDPISGHTALYWYRQSLGQGLEFLIYFQGNSAPDKSGLPSDRFSAERTGGSVSTLTIQRTQQEDSAVYLCASSLAQAGALGEQYFGPGTRLTVT.

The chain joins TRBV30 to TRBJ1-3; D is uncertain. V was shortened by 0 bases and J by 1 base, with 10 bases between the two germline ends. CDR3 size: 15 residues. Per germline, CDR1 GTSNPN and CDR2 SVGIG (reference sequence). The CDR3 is CAWSVAGSSGNTIYF. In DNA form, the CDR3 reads TGTGCCTGGAGTGTCGCGGGAAGTTCTGGAAACACCATATATTTT.

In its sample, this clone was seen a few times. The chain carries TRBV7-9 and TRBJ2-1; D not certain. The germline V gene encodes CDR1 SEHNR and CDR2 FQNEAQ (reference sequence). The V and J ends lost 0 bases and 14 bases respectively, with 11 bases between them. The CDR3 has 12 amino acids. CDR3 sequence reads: CASSLARPPEFF. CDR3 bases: TGTGCCAGCAGCTTAGCGCGGCCCCCCGAGTTCTTC. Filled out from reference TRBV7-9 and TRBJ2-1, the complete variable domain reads DTGVSQNPRHKITKRGQNVTFRCDPISEHNRLYWYRQTLGQGPEFLTYFQNEAQLEKSRLLSDRFSAERPKGSFSTLEIQRTEQGDSAMYLCASSLARPPEFFGPGTRLTVL.

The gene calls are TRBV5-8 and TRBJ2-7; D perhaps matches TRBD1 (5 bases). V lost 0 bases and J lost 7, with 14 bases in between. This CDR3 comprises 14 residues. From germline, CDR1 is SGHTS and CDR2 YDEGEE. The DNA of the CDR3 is TGTGCCAGCAGCTTGGCCCAGGCAGGGATTGAGCAGTACTTC. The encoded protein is CASSLAQAGIEQYF.

CDR3 nucleotide sequence: TGTGCCAGCAGCAAATCACGGACAGACTACAATGAGCAGTTCTTC. Its protein is CASSKSRTDYNEQFF. V is TRBV7-2 and J is TRBJ2-1; D might be TRBD1 (6 bases). Germline V CDR1 and CDR2: SGHTA, FQGNSA. The CDR3 consists of 15 residues. Deletions cut 5 bases from V and 3 bases from J, with 14 bases between.

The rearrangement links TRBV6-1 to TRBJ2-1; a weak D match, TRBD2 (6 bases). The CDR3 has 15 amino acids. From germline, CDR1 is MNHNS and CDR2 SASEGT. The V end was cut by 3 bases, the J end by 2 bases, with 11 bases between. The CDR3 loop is CASSERGNPYNEQFF. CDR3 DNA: TGTGCCAGCAGTGAGCGGGGAAATCCCTACAATGAGCAGTTCTTC.

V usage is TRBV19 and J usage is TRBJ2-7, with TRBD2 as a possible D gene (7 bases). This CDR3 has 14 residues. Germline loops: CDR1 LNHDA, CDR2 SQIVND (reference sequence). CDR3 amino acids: CALGGGSHSYEQYF. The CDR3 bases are TGTGCGCTAGGGGGGGGCAGCCACTCCTACGAGCAGTACTTC. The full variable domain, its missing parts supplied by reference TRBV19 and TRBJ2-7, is DGGITQSPKYLFRKEGQNVTLSCEQNLNHDAMYWYRQDPGQGLRLIYYSQIVNDFQKGDIAEGYSVSREKKESFPLTVTSAQKNPTAFYLCALGGGSHSYEQYFGPGTRLTVT.

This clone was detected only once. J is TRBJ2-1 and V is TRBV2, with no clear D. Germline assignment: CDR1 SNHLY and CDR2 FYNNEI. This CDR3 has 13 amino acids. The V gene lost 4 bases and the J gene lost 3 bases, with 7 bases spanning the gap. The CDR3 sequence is CASSVAVYNEQFF. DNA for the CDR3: TGTGCCAGCAGTGTGGCGGTCTACAATGAGCAGTTCTTC. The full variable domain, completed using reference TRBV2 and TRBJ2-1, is EPEVTQTPSHQVTQMGQEVILRCVPISNHLYFYWYRQILGQKVEFLVSFYNNEISEKSEIFDDQFSVERPDGSNFTLKIRSTKLEDSAMYFCASSVAVYNEQFFGPGTRLTVL.

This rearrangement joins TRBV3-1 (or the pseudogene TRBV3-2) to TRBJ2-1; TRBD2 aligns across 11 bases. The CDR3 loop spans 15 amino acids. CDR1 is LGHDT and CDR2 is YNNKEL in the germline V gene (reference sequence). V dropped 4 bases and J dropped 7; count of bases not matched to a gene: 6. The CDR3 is CASSLAGGRDNEQFF. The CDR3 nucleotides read TGTGCCAGCAGCCTAGCGGGAGGGCGGGATAATGAGCAGTTCTTC.

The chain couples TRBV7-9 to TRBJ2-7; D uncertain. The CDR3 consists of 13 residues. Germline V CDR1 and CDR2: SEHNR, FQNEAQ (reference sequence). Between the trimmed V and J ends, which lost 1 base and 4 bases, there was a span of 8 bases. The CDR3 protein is CASSLDPGYEQYF. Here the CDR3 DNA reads TGTGCCAGCAGCTTAGATCCGGGTTACGAGCAGTACTTC.

CDR3 coding DNA: TGTGCCAGCGCAGGGGTCGGTAGCAATCAGCCCCAGCATTTT. Translation: CASAGVGSNQPQHF. The gene calls are TRBV7-9 and TRBJ1-5, with D possibly TRBD1 on 6 matching bases. Trimming left V 8 bases short and J 0 bases short, with 11 bases between. Germline values: CDR1 SEHNR, CDR2 FQNEAQ (reference sequence). The CDR3 runs to 14 residues.

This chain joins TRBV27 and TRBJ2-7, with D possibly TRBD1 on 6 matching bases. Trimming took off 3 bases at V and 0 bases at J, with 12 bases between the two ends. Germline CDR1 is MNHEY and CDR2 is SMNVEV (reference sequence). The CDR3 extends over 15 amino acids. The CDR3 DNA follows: TGTGCCAGCAGTTTGGGGGCAGGGAGCTCCTACGAGCAGTACTTC. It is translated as CASSLGAGSSYEQYF.

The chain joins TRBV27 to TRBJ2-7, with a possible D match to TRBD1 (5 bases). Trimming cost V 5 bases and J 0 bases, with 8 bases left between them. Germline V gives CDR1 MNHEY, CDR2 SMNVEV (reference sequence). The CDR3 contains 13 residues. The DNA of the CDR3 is TGTGCCAGCAGTGGGGCGATCTCCTACGAGCAGTACTTC. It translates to CASSGAISYEQYF.

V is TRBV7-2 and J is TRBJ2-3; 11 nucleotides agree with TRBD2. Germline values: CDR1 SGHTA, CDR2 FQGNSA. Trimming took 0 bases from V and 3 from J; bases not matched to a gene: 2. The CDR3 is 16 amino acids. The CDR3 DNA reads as TGTGCCAGCAGCTTAGCTCTAGCGGGGGGAACAGATACGCAGTATTTT. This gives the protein CASSLALAGGTDTQYF.

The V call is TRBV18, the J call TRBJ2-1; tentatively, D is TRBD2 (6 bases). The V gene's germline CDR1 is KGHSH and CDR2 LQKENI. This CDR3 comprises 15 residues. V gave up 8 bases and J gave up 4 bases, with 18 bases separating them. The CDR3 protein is CASKRAELLYNEQFF. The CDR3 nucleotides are TGTGCCAGCAAGCGGGCGGAATTACTATACAATGAGCAGTTCTTC.

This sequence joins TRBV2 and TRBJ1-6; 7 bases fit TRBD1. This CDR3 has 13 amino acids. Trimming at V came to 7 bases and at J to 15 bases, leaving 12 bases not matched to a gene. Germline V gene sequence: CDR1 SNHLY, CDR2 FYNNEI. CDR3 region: CASIEKGQLNLHF. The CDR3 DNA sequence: TGTGCCAGCATAGAAAAGGGACAGTTGAACCTCCACTTT. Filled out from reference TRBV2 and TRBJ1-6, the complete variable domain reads EPEVTQTPSHQVTQMGQEVILRCVPISNHLYFYWYRQILGQKVEFLVSFYNNEISEKSEIFDDQFSVERPDGSNFTLKIRSTKLEDSAMYFCASIEKGQLNLHFGNGTRLTVT.